This T cell receptor beta chain was identified in a study of CD8 T cells in ankylosing spondylitis. Points from the study as a whole: Characteristic, it appeared, of ankylosing spondylitis blood was a TCR beta motif of eight highly homologous variants. Enrichment of disease-linked clones was reportedly significant in matched ankylosing spondylitis synovial fluid.

Between the trimmed V and J ends, which lost 0 bases and 4 bases, there was a span of 8 bases. The CDR3 has 14 amino acids. Germline CDR1 MRHNA, CDR2 SNTAGT. This clonotype was seen at least ten times. No antigen is known for it. Quantitative 5'-RACE with molecular barcodes was used to make the TCR beta libraries. One entry per CDR3 protein results from TCRdb running MiXCR on the 5' RACE reads. Altogether tens of thousands of distinct CDR3 sequences are present, 6% being singletons, with the ten largest covering approximately 12%. The sequencing sample was made of blood, either unsorted or a sorted T cell fraction (not recorded which). J is TRBJ2-3 and V is TRBV6-4; D not resolved. This sequence originates from a male donor with ankylosing spondylitis or in good health (not recorded which). CDR3: CASSDSIEADTQYF. CDR3 DNA sequence: TGTGCCAGCAGTGACTCGATAGAGGCAGATACGCAGTATTTT.